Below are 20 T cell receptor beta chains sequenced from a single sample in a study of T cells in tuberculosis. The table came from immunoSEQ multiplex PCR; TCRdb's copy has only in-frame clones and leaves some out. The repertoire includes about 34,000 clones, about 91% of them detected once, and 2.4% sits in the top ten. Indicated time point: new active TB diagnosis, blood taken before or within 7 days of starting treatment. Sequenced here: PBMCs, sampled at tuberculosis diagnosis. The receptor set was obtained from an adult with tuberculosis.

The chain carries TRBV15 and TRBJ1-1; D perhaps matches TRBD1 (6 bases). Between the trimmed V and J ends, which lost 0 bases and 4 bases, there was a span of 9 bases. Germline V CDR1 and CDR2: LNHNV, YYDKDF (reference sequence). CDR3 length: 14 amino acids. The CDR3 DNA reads TGTGCCACCAGCAGAGAGGCCAGGGGCACTGAAGCTTTCTTT. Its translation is CATSREARGTEAFF. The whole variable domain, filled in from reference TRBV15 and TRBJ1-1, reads DAMVIQNPRYQVTQFGKPVTLSCSQTLNHNVMYWYQQKSSQAPKLLFHYYDKDFNNEADTPDNFQSRRPNTSFCFLDIRSPGLGDTAMYLCATSREARGTEAFFGQGTRLTVV.

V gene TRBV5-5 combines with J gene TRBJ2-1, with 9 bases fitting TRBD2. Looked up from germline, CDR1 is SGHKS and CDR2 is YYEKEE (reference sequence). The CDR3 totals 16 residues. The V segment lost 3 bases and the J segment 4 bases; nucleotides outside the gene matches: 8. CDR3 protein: CASSWGKRGEYNEQFF. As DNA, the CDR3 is TGTGCCAGCAGCTGGGGCAAGCGGGGGGAATACAATGAGCAGTTCTTC.

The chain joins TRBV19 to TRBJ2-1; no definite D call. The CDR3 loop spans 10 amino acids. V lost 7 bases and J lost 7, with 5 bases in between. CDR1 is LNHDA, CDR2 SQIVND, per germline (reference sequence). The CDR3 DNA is TGTGCCAGTATTTTAAATGAGCAGTTCTTC. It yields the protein CASILNEQFF.

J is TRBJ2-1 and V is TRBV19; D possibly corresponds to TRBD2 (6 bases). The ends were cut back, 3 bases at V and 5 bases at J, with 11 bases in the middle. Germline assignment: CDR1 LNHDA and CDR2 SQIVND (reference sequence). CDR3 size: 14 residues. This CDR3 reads CASSIGGLNNEQFF. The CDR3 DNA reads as TGTGCCAGTAGTATCGGGGGACTTAACAATGAGCAGTTCTTC.

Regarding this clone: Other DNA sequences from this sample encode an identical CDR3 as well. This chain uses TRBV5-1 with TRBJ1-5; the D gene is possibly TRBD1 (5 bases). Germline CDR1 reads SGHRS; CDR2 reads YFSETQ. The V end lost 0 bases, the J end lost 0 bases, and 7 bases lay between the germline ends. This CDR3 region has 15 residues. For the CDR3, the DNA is TGCGCCAGCAGCTTGGGACAGTATAGCAATCAGCCCCAGCATTTT. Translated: CASSLGQYSNQPQHF.

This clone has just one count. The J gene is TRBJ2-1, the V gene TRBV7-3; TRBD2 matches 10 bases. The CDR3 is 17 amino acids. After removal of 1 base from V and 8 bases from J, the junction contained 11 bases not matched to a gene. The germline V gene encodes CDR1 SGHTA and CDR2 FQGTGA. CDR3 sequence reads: CASSLKASGGHNDEQFF. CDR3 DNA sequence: TGTGCCAGCAGCTTAAAGGCTAGCGGGGGACATAACGATGAGCAGTTCTTC.

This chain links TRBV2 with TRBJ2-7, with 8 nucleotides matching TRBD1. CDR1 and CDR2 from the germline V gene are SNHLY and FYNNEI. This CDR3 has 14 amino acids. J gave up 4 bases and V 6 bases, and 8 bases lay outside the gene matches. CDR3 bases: TGTGCCAGCAGGAGGGGGACAGGAGGATACGAGCAGTACTTC. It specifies CASRRGTGGYEQYF.

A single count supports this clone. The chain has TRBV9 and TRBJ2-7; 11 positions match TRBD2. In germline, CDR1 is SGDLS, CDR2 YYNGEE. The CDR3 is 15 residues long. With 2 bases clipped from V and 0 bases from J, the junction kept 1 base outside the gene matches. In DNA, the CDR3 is TGTGCCAGCAGCGTCGGGACTAGCGGCTCCTACGAGCAGTACTTC. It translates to CASSVGTSGSYEQYF.

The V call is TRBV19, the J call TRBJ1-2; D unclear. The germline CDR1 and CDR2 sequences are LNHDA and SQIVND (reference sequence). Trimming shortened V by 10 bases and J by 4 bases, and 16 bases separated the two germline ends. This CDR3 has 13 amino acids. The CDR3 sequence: CATLRSPGYGYTF. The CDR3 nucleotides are TGTGCCACCCTAAGAAGCCCGGGCTATGGCTACACCTTC.

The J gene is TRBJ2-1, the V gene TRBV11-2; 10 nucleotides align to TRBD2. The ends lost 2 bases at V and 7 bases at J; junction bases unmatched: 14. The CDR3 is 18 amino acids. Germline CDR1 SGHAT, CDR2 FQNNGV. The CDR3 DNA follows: TGTGCCAGCAGCTTATTTGAAACTAGCGGGGTCGAAGAGAATGAGCAGTTCTTC. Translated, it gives CASSLFETSGVEENEQFF.

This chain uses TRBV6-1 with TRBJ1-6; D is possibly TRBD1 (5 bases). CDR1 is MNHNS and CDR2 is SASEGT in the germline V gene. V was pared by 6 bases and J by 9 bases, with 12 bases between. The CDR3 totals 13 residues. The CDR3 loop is CASRPAGLSPLHF. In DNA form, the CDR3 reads TGTGCCAGCAGACCTGCAGGGCTTTCACCCCTCCACTTT.

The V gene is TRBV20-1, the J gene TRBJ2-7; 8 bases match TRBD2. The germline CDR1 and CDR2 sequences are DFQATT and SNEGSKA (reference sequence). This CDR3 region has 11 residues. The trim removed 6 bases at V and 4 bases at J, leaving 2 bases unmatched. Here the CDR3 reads CSARGGYEQYF. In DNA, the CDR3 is TGCAGTGCCCGGGGGGGGTACGAGCAGTACTTC.

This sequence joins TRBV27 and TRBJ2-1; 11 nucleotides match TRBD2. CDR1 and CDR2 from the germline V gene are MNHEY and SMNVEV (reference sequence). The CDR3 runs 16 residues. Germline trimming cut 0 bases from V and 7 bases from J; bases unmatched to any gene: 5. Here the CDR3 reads CASSLSVAGGWNEQFF. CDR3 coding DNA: TGTGCCAGCAGTTTATCGGTAGCGGGGGGGTGGAATGAGCAGTTCTTC.

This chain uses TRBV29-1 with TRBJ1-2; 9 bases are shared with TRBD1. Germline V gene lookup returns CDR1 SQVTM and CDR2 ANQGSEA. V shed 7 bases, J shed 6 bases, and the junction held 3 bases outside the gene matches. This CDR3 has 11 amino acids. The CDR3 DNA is TGCAGCGCCCGGGACAGGGATGGCTACACCTTC. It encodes CSARDRDGYTF.

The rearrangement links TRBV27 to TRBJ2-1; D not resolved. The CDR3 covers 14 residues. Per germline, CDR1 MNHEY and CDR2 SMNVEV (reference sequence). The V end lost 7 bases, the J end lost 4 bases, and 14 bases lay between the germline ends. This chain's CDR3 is CASIGLRRYNEQFF. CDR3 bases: TGTGCCAGCATCGGCTTGAGGCGGTACAATGAGCAGTTCTTC.

The CDR3 DNA reads TGTGCCAGCAGTGCGACGGGGTGGACCGGGGAGCTGTTTTTT. This sequence encodes CASSATGWTGELFF. The V call is TRBV25-1, the J call TRBJ2-2; weak D call: TRBD2 (5 bases). Per germline, CDR1 MGHDK and CDR2 SYGVNS. The CDR3 is 14 amino acids. V was clipped by 4 bases and J by 5 bases, with 11 bases between them. The full variable domain, its missing parts supplied by reference TRBV25-1 and TRBJ2-2, is EADIYQTPRYLVIGTGKKITLECSQTMGHDKMYWYQQDPGMELHLIHYSYGVNSTEKGDLSSESTVSRIRTEHFPLTLESARPSHTSQYLCASSATGWTGELFFGEGSRLTVL.

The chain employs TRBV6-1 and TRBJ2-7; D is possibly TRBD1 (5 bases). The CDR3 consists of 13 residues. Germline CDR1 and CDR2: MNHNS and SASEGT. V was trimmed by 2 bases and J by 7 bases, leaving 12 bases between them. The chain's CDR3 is CASSEPRAGEQYV. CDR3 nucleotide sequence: TGTGCCAGCAGTGAACCCAGGGCTGGAGAGCAGTACGTC.

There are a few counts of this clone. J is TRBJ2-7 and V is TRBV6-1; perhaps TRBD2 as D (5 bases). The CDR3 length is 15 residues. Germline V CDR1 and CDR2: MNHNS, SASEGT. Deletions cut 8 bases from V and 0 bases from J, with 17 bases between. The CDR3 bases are TGTGCCAGCCCCGCGGGTCCACCTGCCTCCTACGAGCAGTACTTC. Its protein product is CASPAGPPASYEQYF.

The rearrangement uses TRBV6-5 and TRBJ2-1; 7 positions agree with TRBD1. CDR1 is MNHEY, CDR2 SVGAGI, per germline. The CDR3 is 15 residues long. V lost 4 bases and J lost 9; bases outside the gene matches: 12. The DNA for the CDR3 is TGTGCCAGCAGTTCCCTTTCGACAGGGTTGGGTGAGCAGTTCTTC. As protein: CASSSLSTGLGEQFF.

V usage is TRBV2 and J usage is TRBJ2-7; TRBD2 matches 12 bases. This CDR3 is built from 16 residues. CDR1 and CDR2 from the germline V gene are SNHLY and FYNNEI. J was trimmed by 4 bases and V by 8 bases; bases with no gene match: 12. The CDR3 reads CASLLAGGSLGYEQYV. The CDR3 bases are TGTGCCAGCCTACTAGCGGGGGGCTCCCTGGGGTACGAGCAGTACGTC.